A single sample gave rise to the 25 T cell receptor beta chains below, sequenced in a study of blood T cells in healthy people across ages (dated by TCRdb to between 2014 and 2017). The method was 5' RACE. Sequenced on an Illumina HiSeq 2500. The second PCR ran for roughly 7 to 11 cycles and used a J-beta primer mix along with a sample-barcoded 5' primer. TCRdb redid the processing of the public reads, applying fastp at Q25 and MiXCR, and retained in-frame beta chains. Identical CDR3 proteins give one entry, which carries the most common genes and DNA. This sample has some 560,000 distinct CDR3 sequences in its table, and 25% to 35% of those were observed once. The ten biggest clones cover over 3.5% of the sample. These data also featured in a second study, about T cells of mothers and their children.

Input material: blood. Source of these receptors: a boy aged 2 to 10 in good health.

This clonotype was picked up one time. The rearrangement uses TRBV29-1 and TRBJ2-3; no clear D gene. This CDR3 has 11 amino acids. V was shortened by 7 bases and J by 9 bases, with 14 bases between the two germline ends. Germline V gene data show CDR1 as SQVTM and CDR2 as ANQGSEA. CDR3 DNA: TGCAGCGACAAGGCTGGAGACACGCAGTATTTT. It translates to CSDKAGDTQYF.

As to this clonotype: This CDR3 is missing its conserved last phenylalanine or tryptophan, likely due to a read error. The chain uses TRBV10-3 and TRBJ1-1; 7 bases match TRBD1. This CDR3 has 13 amino acids. Germline CDR1 is ENHRY and CDR2 is SYGVKD. V gave up 11 bases and J gave up 0 bases; unmatched junction bases: 6. Written as DNA, the CDR3 is TGTGCCGCATCCGGGACAGTGAACACTGAAGCTTTCTCT. This sequence encodes CAASGTVNTEAFS.

This clonotype was seen ten or more times. This chain connects TRBV20-1 to TRBJ2-7, with 10 positions matching TRBD1. Germline V gives CDR1 DFQATT, CDR2 SNEGSKA (reference sequence). This CDR3 contains 14 residues. V shed 3 bases and J 2 bases; nucleotides not matched to a gene: 4. DNA of the CDR3: TGCAGTGCTAGGGAGGACAGGGGGACCTACGAGCAGTACTTC. Its protein is CSAREDRGTYEQYF.

This clonotype was counted between two and nine times. V gene TRBV11-1 combines with J gene TRBJ2-3; TRBD1 aligns across 9 bases. The CDR3 length is 16 residues. CDR1 and CDR2 from the germline V gene are SGHAT and FQDESV (reference sequence). J lost 4 bases, V lost 5 bases, and 10 bases had no gene match. The CDR3 protein is CASSGGQGGRADTQYF. The CDR3 region has the DNA TGTGCCAGCAGCGGGGGACAGGGAGGAAGGGCAGATACGCAGTATTTT.

This clonotype was detected a few times. The V call is TRBV4-2, the J call TRBJ2-5, with a weak D call TRBD1 (7 bases). Trimming took off 3 bases at V and 5 bases at J, with 22 bases between the two ends. Looked up from germline, CDR1 is LGHNA and CDR2 is YNFKEQ. This CDR3 has 17 amino acids. CDR3 region: CASSQAPGQVAGETQYF. Written as DNA, the CDR3 is TGTGCCAGCAGCCAGGCACCAGGACAGGTTGCGGGGGAGACCCAGTACTTC.

The chain has TRBV18 and TRBJ2-5, with 13 bases fitting TRBD2. CDR1 and CDR2 from the germline V gene are KGHSH and LQKENI. CDR3 length: 21 amino acids. V dropped 0 bases and J dropped 4; count of bases not matched to a gene: 17. The CDR3 protein is CASSPPPGLAGFLWGSETQYF. CDR3 coding DNA: TGTGCCAGCTCACCACCGCCGGGACTAGCGGGGTTTCTCTGGGGATCAGAGACCCAGTACTTC.

This clonotype came up a few times. V and J are TRBV11-2 and TRBJ2-5; the D gene is possibly TRBD2 (6 bases). The CDR3 runs to 14 residues. V was trimmed by 5 bases and J by 1 base, leaving 11 bases between them. Germline V gene sequence: CDR1 SGHAT, CDR2 FQNNGV. The CDR3 spells CASSGRDFQETQYF. The CDR3 region has the DNA TGTGCCAGCAGCGGCCGGGACTTCCAAGAGACCCAGTACTTC.

V and J are TRBV7-2 and TRBJ2-5; D gene unclear. Trimming cost V 1 base and J 6 bases, with 9 bases left between them. The V gene's germline CDR1 is SGHTA and CDR2 FQGNSA. This CDR3 comprises 13 residues. The CDR3 nucleotides are TGTGCCAGCAGCTTAGAGGTTGGGCAGACCCAGTACTTC. Translated, it gives CASSLEVGQTQYF.

V is TRBV10-3 and J is TRBJ1-2; 10 bases map to TRBD1. Germline CDR1 reads ENHRY; CDR2 reads SYGVKD. CDR3 size: 15 residues. V was pared by 4 bases and J by 2 bases, with 4 bases of the junction left unmatched. The CDR3 DNA follows: TGTGCCATCAGTGGTGGGGACAGGGGCAACTATGGCTACACCTTC. Translating it yields CAISGGDRGNYGYTF.

The sample holds a few counts of this clonotype. V and J are TRBV9 and TRBJ2-7; D call uncertain. Trimming pared 0 bases from V and 5 bases from J, leaving 15 bases between. CDR1 and CDR2 from the germline V gene are SGDLS and YYNGEE. The CDR3 has 15 residues. In DNA, the CDR3 is TGTGCCAGCAGCGTAGACGAGGAAGGCCCCGACGAGCAGTACTTC. Protein product: CASSVDEEGPDEQYF.

CDR3 protein: CSARVRRYPYEQYF. The CDR3 nucleotides are TGCAGTGCTAGAGTGCGCAGGTACCCCTACGAGCAGTACTTC. The chain couples TRBV20-1 to TRBJ2-7, with D uncertain. The germline V and J ends were trimmed by 1 base and 2 bases, with 12 bases remaining between them. The CDR3 extends over 14 amino acids. Germline-derived CDR1 and CDR2 are DFQATT and SNEGSKA (reference sequence).

The chain links TRBV10-3 to TRBJ2-1; TRBD2 matches 14 bases. The germline gives CDR1 ENHRY, CDR2 SYGVKD. This CDR3 has 17 residues. J lost 5 bases, V lost 6 bases, and 9 bases had no gene match. The CDR3 DNA follows: TGTGCCATCAGCGCGGGGACTAGCGGGAGTTGGGACAATGAGCAGTTCTTC. This sequence encodes CAISAGTSGSWDNEQFF.

This chain joins TRBV10-3 and TRBJ2-3; a possible D gene is TRBD1 (5 bases). Trimming removed 5 bases at V and 4 bases at J, with 16 bases between. The CDR3 consists of 15 residues. Germline V CDR1 and CDR2: ENHRY, SYGVKD. The CDR3 spells CAISRTIEGSDTQYF. Here the CDR3 DNA reads TGTGCCATCAGTCGGACAATCGAAGGCTCAGATACGCAGTATTTT.

J is TRBJ2-1 and V is TRBV3-1, with 9 bases aligning to TRBD2. The germline V gene has CDR1 LGHDT and CDR2 YNNKEL (reference sequence). CDR3 length equals 16 residues. V trimming: 3 bases; J trimming: 8 bases; junction bases outside the gene matches: 11. In DNA, the CDR3 is TGTGCCAGCAGCCAGGCTCGCGGACTAGCGAGGTATGAGCAGTTCTTC. Its translation is CASSQARGLARYEQFF.

This clonotype showed up just once. J is TRBJ2-1 and V is TRBV5-5; TRBD2 matches 8 bases. CDR1 and CDR2 (germline): SGHKS, YYEKEE (reference sequence). The V segment lost 2 bases and the J segment 12 bases; nucleotides outside the gene matches: 13. There are 15 residues in the CDR3. CDR3 residues: CASSLPAGVEDGQFF. The CDR3 DNA follows: TGTGCCAGCAGCTTACCAGCGGGAGTTGAGGATGGGCAGTTCTTC.

The chain employs TRBV4-3 and TRBJ1-2, with TRBD1 as a possible D gene (5 bases). This CDR3 comprises 16 residues. V lost 0 bases and J 0 bases, leaving 11 bases between the germline ends. Germline assignment: CDR1 LGHNA and CDR2 YSLEER. The CDR3 is CASSQELRGANYGYTF. As DNA, the CDR3 is TGCGCCAGCAGCCAAGAATTAAGGGGAGCTAACTATGGCTACACCTTC.

This chain's CDR3 is CASSLFGGLYYEQYF. CDR3 sequence (DNA): TGTGCCAGCAGTTTATTCGGGGGCCTTTACTACGAGCAGTACTTC. The chain has TRBV28 and TRBJ2-7, with D perhaps matching TRBD1 or TRBD2 (6 bases each). Germline CDR1 MDHEN, CDR2 SYDVKM. This CDR3 spans 15 amino acids. The V end was cut by 1 base, the J end by 3 bases, with 13 bases between.

The CDR3 protein is CASSQEARANTGELFF. CDR3 sequence (DNA): TGCGCCAGCAGCCAAGAAGCTAGAGCTAACACCGGGGAGCTGTTTTTT. The V gene is TRBV4-3, the J gene TRBJ2-2; D remains unclear. This CDR3 region has 16 residues. Germline assignment: CDR1 LGHNA and CDR2 YSLEER. The V end lost 0 bases, the J end lost 2 bases, and 10 bases lay between the germline ends.

This clonotype was observed a few times. CDR3 loop: CASSFTHRGRAQPQHF. The CDR3 DNA reads as TGTGCCAGCAGCTTTACCCACAGGGGGCGGGCACAGCCCCAGCATTTT. This rearrangement joins TRBV7-2 to TRBJ1-5; 9 bases map to TRBD1. This CDR3 region has 16 residues. Trimming cost V 3 bases and J 7 bases; bases outside gene matches: 10. Germline CDR1 SGHTA, CDR2 FQGNSA.

DNA of the CDR3: TGTGCCAGCAGTTTATCGCTAGCCGGGGAGCTGTTTTTT. Protein: CASSLSLAGELFF. V usage is TRBV12-3 or TRBV12-4 and J usage is TRBJ2-2; no clear D gene. The CDR3 loop spans 13 amino acids. The ends were cut back, 2 bases at V and 6 bases at J, with 7 bases in the middle.

This clonotype was seen just once. The chain carries TRBV7-6 and TRBJ2-3; D not certain. Trimming removed 3 bases from V and 5 bases from J, with 9 bases in between. CDR3 size: 13 residues. From germline, CDR1 is SGHVS and CDR2 FNYEAQ. The chain's CDR3 is CASSFSDEDTQYF. CDR3 DNA sequence: TGTGCCAGCAGCTTCTCCGACGAAGATACGCAGTATTTT.

Here the CDR3 reads CASSVQGARPTGELFF. The CDR3 nucleotides are TGTGCCAGCAGCGTACAGGGGGCGCGTCCCACCGGGGAGCTGTTTTTT. The V and J genes are TRBV7-2 and TRBJ2-2, with 9 nucleotides matching TRBD1. There are 16 residues in the CDR3. Germline CDR1 SGHTA, CDR2 FQGNSA. V lost 5 bases and J lost 4; bases outside the gene matches: 8. The full variable domain, rest sourced from reference TRBV7-2 and TRBJ2-2, is GAGVSQSPSNKVTEKGKDVELRCDPISGHTALYWYRQSLGQGLEFLIYFQGNSAPDKSGLPSDRFSAERTGGSVSTLTIQRTQQEDSAVYLCASSVQGARPTGELFFGEGSRLTVL.

This clonotype was counted many times. The CDR3 coding sequence is TGCAGCTCGAGGACAGAAAACATTCAGTACTTC. Translation: CSSRTENIQYF. V usage is TRBV29-1 and J usage is TRBJ2-4; the D gene is possibly TRBD1 (6 bases). The CDR3 runs 11 residues. The germline V gene has CDR1 SQVTM and CDR2 ANQGSEA. V was clipped by 8 bases and J by 5 bases, with 10 bases between them.

This clonotype has only a few counts. The chain is built from TRBV12-5 and TRBJ2-3, with D tentatively TRBD2 (5 bases). The germline gives CDR1 LGHNT, CDR2 FRNRAP. The CDR3 spans 14 residues. V lost 5 bases and J lost 9, with 18 bases in between. The CDR3 protein is CASGLSTLAETQYF. CDR3 in DNA: TGTGCTAGTGGTCTTAGTACTCTAGCCGAAACGCAGTATTTT.

This clonotype was detected only once. The chain has TRBV6-6 and TRBJ2-7; no firm D call. Germline CDR1 is MNHNY and CDR2 is SVGAGI (reference sequence). The germline V and J ends were trimmed by 8 bases and 2 bases, with 13 bases remaining between them. The CDR3 is made up of 13 amino acids. This CDR3 reads CASCLGYPYEQYF. The CDR3, as DNA: TGTGCCAGCTGCCTTGGGTATCCCTACGAGCAGTACTTC.